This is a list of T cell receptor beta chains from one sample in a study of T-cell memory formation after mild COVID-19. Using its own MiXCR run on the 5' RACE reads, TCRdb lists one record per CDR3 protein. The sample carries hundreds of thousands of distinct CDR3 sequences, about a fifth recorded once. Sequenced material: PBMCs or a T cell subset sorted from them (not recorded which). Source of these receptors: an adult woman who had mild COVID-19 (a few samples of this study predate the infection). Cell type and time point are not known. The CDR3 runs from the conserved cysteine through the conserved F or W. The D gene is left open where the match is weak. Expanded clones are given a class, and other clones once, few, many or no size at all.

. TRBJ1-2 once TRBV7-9 TGTGACAGCAGCGGCGACAAGTTTAACTATGGCTACACCTTC CDSSGDKFNYGYTF
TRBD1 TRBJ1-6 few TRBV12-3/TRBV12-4 TGTGCCAGCAGTTTTTTGGGTACGGGACAGGGGGCCTCACCCCTCCACTTT CASSFLGTGQGASPLHF
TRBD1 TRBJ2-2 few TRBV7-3 TGTGCCAGCAGCCCGCCCGGGACAGGGGGCACCGGGGAGCTGTTTTTT CASSPPGTGGTGELFF
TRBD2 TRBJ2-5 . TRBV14 TGTGCCAGCAGCCAAGGGAGCGGGATCAAAGTCACCCAGTACTTC CASSQGSGIKVTQYF
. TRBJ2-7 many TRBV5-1 TGCGCCAGCAACCCCGGGGGATTTTACGAGCAGTACTTC CASNPGGFYEQYF
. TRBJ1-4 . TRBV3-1 TGTGCCAGCAGCCAAACAGGAGTCCCTAATGAAAAACTGTTTTTT CASSQTGVPNEKLFF
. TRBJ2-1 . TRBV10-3 TGTGCCATCAGTGAGTCGGAAAGGGGAGTCGTGGGGGCCTACAATGAGCAGTTCTTC CAISESERGVVGAYNEQFF
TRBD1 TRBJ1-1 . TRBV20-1 TGCAGTGCTAGACCACCGGGACAGGGTACAGCTTTCTTT CSARPPGQGTAFF
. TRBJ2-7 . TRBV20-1 TGCAGTGCTAGGGATTCCCAAACAGGGAGAGGCTACGAGCAGTACTTC CSARDSQTGRGYEQYF
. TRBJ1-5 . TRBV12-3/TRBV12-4 TGTGCCAGCAGTTTTCGGCCAAATCAGCCCCAGCATTTT CASSFRPNQPQHF
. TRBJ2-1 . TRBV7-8 TGTGCCAGCAGCGTGACTAGTTTCAGGGGAAACAATGAGCAGTTCTTC CASSVTSFRGNNEQFF
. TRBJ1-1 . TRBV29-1 TGCAGCGCGTCGGGACTCGTGAACACTGAAGCTTTCTTT CSASGLVNTEAFF
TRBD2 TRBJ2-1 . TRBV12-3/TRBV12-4 TGTGCCAGCAAGACTAGCGGGCAAAGTGAGCAGTTCTTC CASKTSGQSEQFF
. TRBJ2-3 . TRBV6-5 TGTGCCAGCGGAGCCCTGATTTCAGATACGCAGTATTTT CASGALISDTQYF